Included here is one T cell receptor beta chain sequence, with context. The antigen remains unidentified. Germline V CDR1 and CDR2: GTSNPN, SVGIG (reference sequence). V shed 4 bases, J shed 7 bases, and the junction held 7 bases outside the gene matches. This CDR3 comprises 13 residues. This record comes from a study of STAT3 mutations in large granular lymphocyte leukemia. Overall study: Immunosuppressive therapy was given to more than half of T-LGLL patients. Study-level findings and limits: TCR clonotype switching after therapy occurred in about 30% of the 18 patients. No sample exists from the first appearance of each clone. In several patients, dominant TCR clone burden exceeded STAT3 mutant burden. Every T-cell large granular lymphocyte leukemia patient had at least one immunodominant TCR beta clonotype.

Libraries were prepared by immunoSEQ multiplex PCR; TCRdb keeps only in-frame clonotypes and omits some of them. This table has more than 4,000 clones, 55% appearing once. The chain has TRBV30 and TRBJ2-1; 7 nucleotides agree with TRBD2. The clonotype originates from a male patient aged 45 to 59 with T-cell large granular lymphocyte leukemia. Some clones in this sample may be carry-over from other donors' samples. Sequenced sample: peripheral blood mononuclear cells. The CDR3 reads CAWKGGPGNEQFF. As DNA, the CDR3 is TGTGCCTGGAAGGGAGGGCCAGGTAATGAGCAGTTCTTC.